This T cell receptor (beta chain) was captured in a study of Ad26.COV2.S vaccination and SARS-CoV-2 variants. Using immunoSEQ multiplex PCR, the repertoire was profiled, and TCRdb retains in-frame clones only, with some absent. The sample holds around 300,000 clones, 80% to 90% seen once. This clone was seen more than once but under ten times. Trimming stripped 0 bases from V and 2 bases from J, with 8 bases between. Germline V lookup: CDR1 LGHNA, CDR2 YSLEER. The CDR3 is 15 residues long. Treatment of the sample: around 19 received Ad26.COV2.S at low or high dose, single or two shots; a few received placebo; per-sample allocation not given. After the first vaccine or placebo injection, samples were drawn on day 63.

This specimen consisted of peripheral blood, obtained in a trial of Ad26.COV2.S vaccine versus placebo. V usage is TRBV4-3 and J usage is TRBJ1-5; D is undetermined. The TCR originated in a person aged 18-60 years who received the Ad26.COV2.S COVID-19 vaccine or a placebo. CDR3 sequence (DNA): TGCGCCAGCAGCCAAGATCGTCAGGGCAATCAGCCCCAGCATTTT. It yields the protein CASSQDRQGNQPQHF.